This is a list of T cell receptor beta chains from one sample in a study of blood T cell repertoires in COVID-19. Repertoires were generated with immunoSEQ multiplex PCR, while TCRdb's copy carries only in-frame clones and drops some. The sample shows 100,000 or so clones, 84% of them seen only once. Sequenced sample: peripheral blood. All receptors come from a human donor in a cohort sampled during active COVID-19. Both conserved end residues are part of each CDR3. The order of the fields is V gene, D gene, J gene, clone size, CDR3 length, CDR3 protein, CDR3 DNA. The D gene is left open where the match is weak. Clone size is shown for a subset of rows, as once, few, many or a class of expanded clone.

V: TRBV5-1
D: TRBD1
J: TRBJ2-3
size: NA
length: 19
CDR3: CASSLNAVSSGGRGDTQYF
DNA: TGCGCCAGCAGCTTAAATGCGGTATCGTCAGGGGGCAGGGGAGATACGCAGTATTTT

V: TRBV4-1
D: NA
J: TRBJ2-5
size: NA
length: 13
CDR3: CASSQGELETQYF
DNA: TGCGCCAGCAGCCAAGGAGAGTTGGAGACCCAGTACTTC

V: TRBV4-1
D: TRBD1
J: TRBJ2-7
size: few
length: 15
CDR3: CASSQGGQGAYEQYF
DNA: TGCGCCAGCAGCCAAGGGGGACAGGGGGCCTACGAGCAGTACTTC

V: TRBV3-1/TRBV3-2
D: NA
J: TRBJ2-5
size: NA
length: 15
CDR3: CASSQEEGGQETQYF
DNA: TGTGCCAGCAGCCAAGAGGAAGGGGGCCAAGAGACCCAGTACTTC

V: TRBV7-8
D: TRBD1
J: TRBJ2-1
size: few
length: 15
CDR3: CASSTYRGPYNEQFF
DNA: TGTGCCAGCAGCACGTACAGGGGGCCCTACAATGAGCAGTTCTTC

V: TRBV5-1
D: TRBD1
J: TRBJ2-1
size: NA
length: 14
CDR3: CASSPPGQVGEQFF
DNA: TGCGCCAGCAGCCCGCCGGGACAGGTGGGAGAGCAGTTCTTC

V: TRBV11-2
D: NA
J: TRBJ1-1
size: NA
length: 13
CDR3: CASSLVLRGEAFF
DNA: TGTGCCAGCAGCTTAGTTCTCCGGGGTGAAGCTTTCTTT

V: TRBV5-1
D: TRBD1
J: TRBJ1-2
size: NA
length: 14
CDR3: CASSRDRENYGYTF
DNA: TGCGCCAGCAGCCGGGACAGGGAGAACTATGGCTACACCTTC

V: TRBV19
D: NA
J: TRBJ1-1
size: NA
length: 17
CDR3: CASSMTTRGRGNTEAFF
DNA: TGTGCCAGTAGTATGACCACCAGGGGCAGGGGGAACACTGAAGCTTTCTTT

V: TRBV25-1
D: NA
J: TRBJ1-1
size: NA
length: 12
CDR3: CASSRGYTEAFF
DNA: TGTGCCAGCAGTAGGGGTTACACTGAAGCTTTCTTT

V: TRBV4-2
D: NA
J: TRBJ1-5
size: NA
length: 15
CDR3: CASSQVYRAPEPQHF
DNA: TGTGCCAGCAGCCAGGTATACAGGGCCCCGGAGCCCCAGCATTTT

V: TRBV28
D: NA
J: TRBJ1-5
size: NA
length: 16
CDR3: CASSSQRDRPFSSQHF
DNA: TGTGCCAGCAGTTCCCAACGAGACAGGCCATTTTCTTCCCAGCATTTT

V: TRBV28
D: NA
J: TRBJ2-5
size: NA
length: 13
CDR3: CASSPQGRETQYF
DNA: TGTGCCAGCAGTCCCCAGGGGCGAGAGACCCAGTACTTC

V: TRBV19
D: TRBD1
J: TRBJ1-5
size: NA
length: 14
CDR3: CASNVQGANQPQHF
DNA: TGTGCCAGTAATGTACAGGGGGCTAATCAGCCCCAGCATTTT

V: TRBV9
D: NA
J: TRBJ2-7
size: once
length: 15
CDR3: CASSAHYLPIYEQYF
DNA: TGTGCCAGCAGCGCCCACTACTTACCCATATACGAGCAGTACTTC

V: TRBV4-3
D: TRBD1
J: TRBJ1-4
size: once
length: 15
CDR3: CASSQSGTGVQKLFF
DNA: TGCGCCAGCAGCCAGTCCGGGACAGGGGTCCAAAAACTGTTTTTT

V: TRBV27
D: NA
J: TRBJ2-7
size: NA
length: 17
CDR3: CASSTLARGRGVYEQYF
DNA: TGTGCCAGCAGTACCTTGGCTCGGGGCAGGGGGGTGTACGAGCAGTACTTC

V: TRBV9
D: NA
J: TRBJ1-1
size: NA
length: 15
CDR3: CASSVSGGLETEAFF
DNA: TGTGCCAGCAGCGTATCGGGGGGGCTGGAGACTGAAGCTTTCTTT

V: TRBV6-5
D: NA
J: TRBJ2-5
size: NA
length: 12
CDR3: CASGRAGETQYF
DNA: TGTGCCAGCGGCAGGGCTGGGGAGACCCAGTACTTC

V: TRBV10-3
D: NA
J: TRBJ1-2
size: NA
length: 16
CDR3: CAISESAGNRNYGYTF
DNA: TGTGCCATCAGTGAGTCGGCAGGGAACCGTAACTATGGCTACACCTTC

V: TRBV18
D: TRBD2
J: TRBJ2-1
size: few
length: 16
CDR3: CASSTSTSGAYNEQFF
DNA: TGTGCCAGCTCGACTTCGACTAGCGGGGCGTACAATGAGCAGTTCTTC

V: TRBV6-6
D: NA
J: TRBJ2-1
size: NA
length: 14
CDR3: CASSSMTGVNEQFF
DNA: TGTGCCAGCAGTTCGATGACCGGGGTCAATGAGCAGTTCTTC

V: TRBV11-3
D: NA
J: TRBJ1-1
size: NA
length: 14
CDR3: CASSFGLSNTEAFF
DNA: TGTGCCAGCAGCTTTGGGCTCTCGAACACTGAAGCTTTCTTT

V: TRBV28
D: NA
J: TRBJ1-2
size: NA
length: 12
CDR3: CASSSTVSGYTF
DNA: TGTGCCAGCAGTTCGACAGTTTCGGGCTACACCTTC